Listed here are 24 T cell receptor beta chains from one sample, sequenced in a study of OX40 agonist ivuxolimab in advanced cancers. Libraries were built with the immunoSEQ multiplex PCR assay. The table was pulled from immuneACCESS by TCRdb, which kept in-frame rearrangements only. Such tables lose some clones; where checked, under half of the loss comes from unresolved V genes, and the rest has no known cause. The sample table lists tens of thousands of clones, approximately 90% of them with a count of one. The ten most abundant clones make up approximately 0.38% of the sample. Source: CD4+ or CD8+ T cells sorted from blood, taken in a trial of the OX40 agonist ivuxolimab. These receptors all stem from an adult with an advanced solid tumor such as melanoma, head and neck, liver or kidney cancer.

The chain has TRBV5-6 and TRBJ2-3, with unresolved D. CDR1 and CDR2 (germline): SGHDT, YYEEEE. V dropped 0 bases and J dropped 0 bases, with 11 bases sitting between them. This CDR3 region has 16 residues. The CDR3: CASSLGAVSSTDTQYF. CDR3 DNA: TGTGCCAGCAGCTTGGGTGCGGTCTCTAGCACAGATACGCAGTATTTT.

This chain uses TRBV19 with TRBJ1-3; 8 nucleotides match TRBD1. V shed 10 bases and J 4 bases; nucleotides not matched to a gene: 9. The CDR3 sequence is 14 residues long. Germline CDR1 and CDR2: LNHDA and SQIVND (reference sequence). The CDR3 is CATVIQGAGNTIYF. CDR3 in DNA: TGTGCCACCGTGATCCAGGGGGCCGGAAACACCATATATTTT. The whole variable domain, filled in from reference TRBV19 and TRBJ1-3, reads DGGITQSPKYLFRKEGQNVTLSCEQNLNHDAMYWYRQDPGQGLRLIYYSQIVNDFQKGDIAEGYSVSREKKESFPLTVTSAQKNPTAFYLCATVIQGAGNTIYFGEGSWLTVV.

This clone occurred once. The chain links TRBV18 to TRBJ1-1; TRBD1 matches 7 bases. Germline V gene data show CDR1 as KGHSH and CDR2 as LQKENI. Trimming took 0 bases from V and 2 from J; bases not matched to a gene: 3. The CDR3 length is 15 residues. The CDR3 region is CASSPPTGENTEAFF. The CDR3, as DNA: TGTGCCAGCTCACCACCTACAGGGGAAAACACTGAAGCTTTCTTT.

This chain uses TRBV15 with TRBJ2-1; TRBD2 matches at 7 bases. The V segment lost 3 bases and the J segment 8 bases; nucleotides outside the gene matches: 10. Germline assignment: CDR1 LNHNV and CDR2 YYDKDF (reference sequence). This CDR3 spans 15 amino acids. The CDR3 spells CATSSIRGGPHEQFF. CDR3 nucleotide sequence: TGTGCCACCAGCAGCATAAGGGGAGGGCCTCATGAGCAGTTCTTC.

As to this clone: Germline and junction disagree at one end, which may indicate a read error. The rearrangement links TRBV4-3 to TRBJ1-5, with TRBD1 matching over 12 bases. This CDR3 region has 21 residues. Germline-derived CDR1 and CDR2 are LGHNA and YSLEER. This chain's CDR3 is CASSQDFGARDRGRDRQSQHF. CDR3 nucleotides: TGCGCCAGCAGCCAAGATTTTGGCGCGCGGGACAGGGGGCGAGATCGTCAGTCCCAGCATTTT.

A word on this clone: Mismatch with germline at one junction end may stem from a read error. V usage is TRBV5-4 and J usage is TRBJ2-7; possible D gene TRBD1, 6 bases. Germline CDR1 and CDR2: SGHNT and YYREEE (reference sequence). This CDR3 spans 17 amino acids. CDR3 bases: TGTGCCAGCAGTTTGGGCGAGACAGGTGAGGACTCCTACGAGCAGTACTTC. Translating gives CASSLGETGEDSYEQYF. The variable domain in full, with the rest retrieved from reference TRBV5-4 and TRBJ2-7, is ETGVTQSPTHLIKTRGQQVTLRCSSQSGHNTVSWYQQALGQGPQFIFQYYREEENGRGNFPPRFSGLQFPNYSSELNVNALELDDSALYLCASSLGETGEDSYEQYFGPGTRLTVT.

J is TRBJ1-3 and V is TRBV9; 8 bases line up with TRBD1. V gave up 4 bases and J gave up 3 bases; unmatched junction bases: 9. CDR3 size: 16 residues. Germline CDR1 SGDLS, CDR2 YYNGEE. The CDR3 sequence is CASSIQDRAGGNTIYF. The DNA for the CDR3 is TGTGCCAGCAGCATTCAGGACAGGGCGGGTGGAAACACCATATATTTT.

CDR3 loop: CAWTGTSVAKLFF. The CDR3 nucleotides are TGTGCCTGGACGGGGACGTCTGTGGCAAAACTGTTTTTT. V gene TRBV30 combines with J gene TRBJ1-4; possible D gene TRBD1, 5 bases. V dropped 4 bases and J dropped 10 bases, with 16 bases sitting between them. CDR3 length: 13 residues. Germline V gene lookup returns CDR1 GTSNPN and CDR2 SVGIG (reference sequence).

The rearrangement joins TRBV10-3 to TRBJ2-2; maybe TRBD2 (6 bases). Looked up from germline, CDR1 is ENHRY and CDR2 is SYGVKD. The CDR3 has 15 residues. V lost 6 bases and J lost 2, with 13 bases in between. The CDR3 coding sequence is TGTGCCATCAGCGCGCGGGACGGAAACACCGGGGAGCTGTTTTTT. Protein product: CAISARDGNTGELFF.

This rearrangement joins TRBV19 to TRBJ1-5, with D uncertain. Trimming shortened V by 7 bases and J by 0 bases, and 7 bases separated the two germline ends. The CDR3 has 13 residues. Germline values: CDR1 LNHDA, CDR2 SQIVND (reference sequence). CDR3 in DNA: TGTGCCAGTAACTCCTATAGCAATCAGCCCCAGCATTTT. Protein product: CASNSYSNQPQHF.

CDR3 amino acids: CASSEAGHSYGYTF. CDR3 DNA sequence: TGTGCCAGCAGCGAGGCGGGACATTCCTATGGCTACACCTTC. This chain joins TRBV6-5 and TRBJ1-2; D perhaps matches TRBD1 (6 bases). From germline, CDR1 is MNHEY and CDR2 SVGAGI. V lost 6 bases and J 4 bases, leaving 15 bases between the germline ends. The CDR3 covers 14 residues.

This chain connects TRBV20-1 to TRBJ1-2; D is possibly TRBD1 (5 bases). The germline V gene encodes CDR1 DFQATT and CDR2 SNEGSKA (reference sequence). V was shortened by 3 bases and J by 8 bases, with 10 bases between the two germline ends. The CDR3 covers 11 residues. This chain's CDR3 is CSASQGGGYTF. For the CDR3, the DNA is TGCAGTGCTAGCCAGGGTGGAGGCTACACCTTC.

The chain is built from TRBV5-1 and TRBJ1-1, with D unresolved. CDR1 and CDR2 from the germline V gene are SGHRS and YFSETQ. The V end lost 4 bases, the J end lost 1 base, and 11 bases lay between the germline ends. The CDR3 contains 14 residues. The CDR3 here is CASSPDGPNTEAFF. CDR3 bases: TGCGCCAGCAGCCCGGACGGCCCGAACACTGAAGCTTTCTTT.

The chain links TRBV7-2 to TRBJ2-3, with 7 bases that match TRBD2. CDR1 and CDR2 (germline): SGHTA, FQGNSA. CDR3 length equals 15 residues. Unmatched junction bases numbered 5, after V lost 3 bases and J lost 2 bases. The CDR3 region is CASSLKAGVTDTQYF. CDR3 nucleotides: TGTGCCAGCAGCTTGAAGGCGGGAGTCACAGATACGCAGTATTTT.

The rearrangement links TRBV4-2 to TRBJ2-6, with D possibly TRBD1 on 5 matching bases. Trimming took 0 bases from V and 2 from J, leaving 11 bases between them. This CDR3 has 17 amino acids. Germline-derived CDR1 and CDR2 are LGHNA and YNFKEQ. The CDR3 loop reads CASSQEGAGTGANVLTF. CDR3 coding DNA: TGTGCCAGCAGCCAAGAAGGTGCAGGGACTGGGGCCAACGTCCTGACTTTC.

This clone was found a few times. This chain connects TRBV2 to TRBJ2-7; D gene ambiguous. The germline V gene has CDR1 SNHLY and CDR2 FYNNEI. The CDR3 loop spans 11 amino acids. Trimming pared 8 bases from V and 5 bases from J, leaving 10 bases between. The CDR3 DNA reads as TGTGCCAGCCTCACCGGCCACGAGCAGTACTTC. It encodes CASLTGHEQYF.

V gene TRBV18 combines with J gene TRBJ2-1, with D maybe TRBD2 (5 bases). Trimming shortened V by 2 bases and J by 10 bases, and 15 bases separated the two germline ends. Germline CDR1 and CDR2: KGHSH and LQKENI. The CDR3 is 14 amino acids. The DNA for the CDR3 is TGTGCCAGCTCACCAGGACTCGCCGAGAGGGAGCAGTTCTTC. Protein product: CASSPGLAEREQFF.

The gene calls are TRBV5-4 and TRBJ2-1, with TRBD2 matching over 14 bases. Trimming removed 4 bases from V and 8 bases from J; junction bases left unmatched: 11. This CDR3 comprises 17 residues. Germline assignment: CDR1 SGHNT and CDR2 YYREEE (reference sequence). The CDR3: CASSPRLAGGPSYEQFF. The CDR3, as DNA: TGTGCCAGCAGCCCTCGACTAGCGGGAGGGCCTTCTTATGAGCAGTTCTTC.

The gene calls are TRBV5-6 and TRBJ2-3; D remains unclear. The germline V and J ends were trimmed by 4 bases and 5 bases, with 5 bases remaining between them. The CDR3 loop spans 11 amino acids. Germline V gene lookup returns CDR1 SGHDT and CDR2 YYEEEE. CDR3 coding DNA: TGTGCCAGCAGCCCGGGAGATACGCAGTATTTT. Residues: CASSPGDTQYF.

The CDR3 here is CASKGLGGTYMNTEAFF. The DNA for the CDR3 is TGCGCCAGCAAAGGACTCGGGGGAACATACATGAACACTGAAGCTTTCTTT. This chain uses TRBV10-2 with TRBJ1-1; possible D gene TRBD1, 5 bases. This CDR3 comprises 17 residues. Germline V lookup: CDR1 WSHSY, CDR2 SAAADI. Trimming removed 7 bases from V and 0 bases from J, with 21 bases in between.

V usage is TRBV9 and J usage is TRBJ2-7; 10 bases are a match to TRBD2. Germline lookup yields CDR1 SGDLS and CDR2 YYNGEE. V gave up 4 bases and J gave up 2 bases; unmatched junction bases: 6. CDR3 length: 15 residues. CDR3 protein: CASSPSAGGAYEQYF. The CDR3 nucleotides are TGTGCCAGCAGCCCTTCAGCGGGGGGGGCCTACGAGCAGTACTTC.

The gene calls are TRBV14 and TRBJ2-3; TRBD2 matches 11 bases. The CDR3 sequence is 15 residues long. Trimming cost V 5 bases and J 0 bases; bases outside gene matches: 1. CDR1 and CDR2 (germline): SGHDN, FVKESK. The CDR3 DNA reads as TGTGCCAGCAGCTGGACTAGCGGGAGCACAGATACGCAGTATTTT. Protein sequence: CASSWTSGSTDTQYF.

This chain connects TRBV5-6 to TRBJ2-1; 11 bases line up with TRBD2. Germline V gives CDR1 SGHDT, CDR2 YYEEEE. The trim removed 4 bases at V and 11 bases at J, leaving 5 bases unmatched. CDR3 size: 13 residues. Here the CDR3 DNA reads TGTGCCAGCAGCCCCAGACTAGCGGGACAGCAGTTCTTC. Protein sequence: CASSPRLAGQQFF. The full variable domain, completed using reference TRBV5-6 and TRBJ2-1, is DAGVTQSPTHLIKTRGQQVTLRCSPKSGHDTVSWYQQALGQGPQFIFQYYEEEERQRGNFPDRFSGHQFPNYSSELNVNALLLGDSALYLCASSPRLAGQQFFGPGTRLTVL.

The chain employs TRBV6-6 and TRBJ2-1; tentatively, D is TRBD2 (5 bases). The V end lost 2 bases, the J end lost 3 bases, and 11 bases lay between the germline ends. CDR1 MNHNY and CDR2 SVGAGI come from the germline V gene (reference sequence). CDR3 length: 15 residues. The CDR3 coding sequence is TGTGCCAGCAGTTACGGGGAGACGCTCTACAATGAGCAGTTCTTC. Residues: CASSYGETLYNEQFF.